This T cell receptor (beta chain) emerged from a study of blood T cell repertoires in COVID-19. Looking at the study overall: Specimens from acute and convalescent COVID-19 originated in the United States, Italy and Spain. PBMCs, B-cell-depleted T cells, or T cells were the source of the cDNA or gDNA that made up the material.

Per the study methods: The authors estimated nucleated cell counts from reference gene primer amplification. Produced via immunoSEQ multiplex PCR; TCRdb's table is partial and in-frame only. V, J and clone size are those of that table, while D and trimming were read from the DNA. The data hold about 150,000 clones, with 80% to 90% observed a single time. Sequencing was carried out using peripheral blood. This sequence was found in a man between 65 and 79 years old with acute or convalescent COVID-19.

The CDR3 protein is CAGGRGKFGEKLFF. In DNA form, the CDR3 reads TGTGCCGGCGGACGGGGGAAGTTTGGTGAAAAACTGTTTTTT. The chain recombines TRBV30 with TRBJ1-4; D might be TRBD1 (5 bases). The V end lost 8 bases, the J end lost 7 bases, and 20 bases lay between the germline ends. CDR1 is GTSNPN and CDR2 is SVGIG in the germline V gene (reference sequence). This CDR3 has 14 residues.